The 24 T cell receptor beta chains in this list originate from one sample, sequenced in a study of control samples from healthy donors and cancer patients. The protocol was immunoSEQ multiplex PCR, while the TCRdb copy is restricted to in-frame clones and leaves out a portion. The sample has tens of thousands of clones; 75% to 90% are singletons. The specimen sequenced was blood. Receptors originate from a man aged 45-65 years in good health.

The chain joins TRBV19 to TRBJ2-1, with TRBD2 as a possible D gene (7 bases). The CDR3 has 14 residues. Germline V gives CDR1 LNHDA, CDR2 SQIVND (reference sequence). V gave up 0 bases and J gave up 15 bases, with 18 bases separating them. The CDR3 DNA reads TGTGCCAGTAGTATAGATCGGGGAGGGGCAGGGGTGTTCTTC. Protein: CASSIDRGGAGVFF.

The chain employs TRBV12-3 or TRBV12-4 and TRBJ2-2, with D uncertain. The ends were cut back, 6 bases at V and 0 bases at J, with 5 bases in the middle. The CDR3 sequence is 13 residues long. CDR3 in amino acids: CASSASNTGELFF. CDR3 DNA: TGTGCCAGCAGCGCTTCGAACACCGGGGAGCTGTTTTTT.

The chain recombines TRBV30 with TRBJ1-2, with no clear D. Per germline, CDR1 GTSNPN and CDR2 SVGIG (reference sequence). With 5 bases removed from V and 3 bases from J, the gap between germline ends came to 13 bases. This CDR3 is 13 amino acids long. CDR3 in DNA: TGTGCCTGGGGATCTGTACAGTACTATGGCTACACCTTC. Protein: CAWGSVQYYGYTF.

This chain connects TRBV9 to TRBJ2-3; TRBD1 matches at 9 bases. V gave up 3 bases and J gave up 6 bases; unmatched junction bases: 5. There are 14 residues in the CDR3. CDR1 is SGDLS and CDR2 is YYNGEE in the germline V gene. The CDR3 is CASSGQGVTDTQYF. In DNA form, the CDR3 reads TGTGCCAGCAGCGGACAGGGGGTCACGGATACGCAGTATTTT.

The chain links TRBV9 to TRBJ2-7; 8 positions agree with TRBD1. The CDR3 is made up of 14 amino acids. Germline CDR1 reads SGDLS; CDR2 reads YYNGEE. Trimming took 2 bases from V and 3 from J; bases not matched to a gene: 4. The CDR3 region is CASSVGGQDYEQYF. The CDR3 nucleotides are TGTGCCAGCAGCGTTGGGGGACAGGACTACGAGCAGTACTTC.

This clone was recorded once. V usage is TRBV11-2 and J usage is TRBJ1-4; unclear D gene. The CDR3 consists of 15 residues. Germline values: CDR1 SGHAT, CDR2 FQNNGV. V was clipped by 5 bases and J by 8 bases, with 18 bases between them. The CDR3 coding sequence is TGTGCCAGCAGCCTCGCGGGTTTAACTCGGGAAAAACTGTTTTTT. It yields the protein CASSLAGLTREKLFF.

The chain joins TRBV5-4 to TRBJ2-3; 10 bases fit TRBD2. The germline gives CDR1 SGHNT, CDR2 YYREEE (reference sequence). This CDR3 is built from 15 residues. Trimming cost V 5 bases and J 0 bases; bases outside gene matches: 3. The CDR3 here is CASRPTSGSTDTQYF. The CDR3 DNA is TGTGCCAGCAGGCCGACTAGCGGGAGCACAGATACGCAGTATTTT.

The gene calls are TRBV6-5 and TRBJ2-2; D is uncertain. Trimming left V 1 base short and J 6 bases short, with 9 bases between. The CDR3 has 14 amino acids. The germline V gene has CDR1 MNHEY and CDR2 SVGAGI. This CDR3 is CASSYLGLAGELFF. Here the CDR3 DNA reads TGTGCCAGCAGTTACTTAGGTCTGGCCGGGGAGCTGTTTTTT.

This chain joins TRBV2 and TRBJ1-1; TRBD1 agrees at 7 bases. Per the germline V gene, CDR1 is SNHLY and CDR2 is FYNNEI. The CDR3 spans 14 residues. With V trimmed by 7 bases and J by 5 bases, 10 bases remained unmatched. The CDR3 bases are TGTGCCAGCAAGGACCAGGGGGGTAGGACTGAAGCTTTCTTT. Translation gives CASKDQGGRTEAFF.

A word on this clone: The junction does not match germline at one end; this may be a read error. This chain joins TRBV30 and TRBJ1-1; tentatively, D is TRBD1 (5 bases). Germline assignment: CDR1 GTSNPN and CDR2 SVGIG (reference sequence). This CDR3 contains 13 residues. The CDR3 region has the DNA TGTGTCTGGAGTGTAGGGGCCAGCTCTGAAGCTTTCTTT. It translates to CVWSVGASSEAFF.

The genes are TRBV30 and TRBJ1-1, with a weak D call TRBD1 (5 bases). This CDR3 is 14 amino acids long. Trimming stripped 2 bases from V and 0 bases from J, with 10 bases between. The V gene's germline CDR1 is GTSNPN and CDR2 SVGIG (reference sequence). The CDR3 DNA sequence: TGTGCCTGGAGTATCGGGGGAGTGAACACTGAAGCTTTCTTT. This translates into CAWSIGGVNTEAFF.

The chain couples TRBV11-2 to TRBJ2-5; 10 nucleotides line up with TRBD1. The CDR3 loop spans 16 amino acids. CDR1 and CDR2 (germline): SGHAT, FQNNGV. V dropped 4 bases and J dropped 5; count of bases not matched to a gene: 10. The CDR3: CASSSNAGTGEETQYF. The DNA for the CDR3 is TGTGCCAGCAGCTCGAACGCCGGGACAGGGGAGGAGACCCAGTACTTC. Using reference TRBV11-2 and TRBJ2-5 for the parts outside the CDR3, the full variable domain is EAGVAQSPRYKIIEKRQSVAFWCNPISGHATLYWYQQILGQGPKLLIQFQNNGVVDDSQLPKDRFSAERLKGVDSTLKIQPAKLEDSAVYLCASSSNAGTGEETQYFGPGTRLLVL.

The sample holds a few counts of this clone. The chain employs TRBV20-1 and TRBJ1-2; D may be TRBD1 (5 bases). V dropped 3 bases and J dropped 0 bases, with 11 bases sitting between them. The germline gives CDR1 DFQATT, CDR2 SNEGSKA (reference sequence). CDR3 size: 14 residues. CDR3 amino acids: CSASKGTTNYGYTF. Here the CDR3 DNA reads TGCAGTGCTAGTAAGGGGACCACTAACTATGGCTACACCTTC.

The rearrangement joins TRBV4-1 to TRBJ1-3; unclear D gene. The CDR3 has 12 residues. Trimming removed 1 base from V and 4 bases from J, with 2 bases in between. Germline V CDR1 and CDR2: MGHRA, YSYEKL. In DNA, the CDR3 is TGCGCCAGCAGCCAAGTGGGAAACACCATATATTTT. Translation gives CASSQVGNTIYF.

The V gene is TRBV5-1, the J gene TRBJ1-2, with D possibly being TRBD1 (6 bases). Trimming left V 5 bases short and J 5 bases short, with 16 bases between. CDR3 length: 14 amino acids. Per the germline V gene, CDR1 is SGHRS and CDR2 is YFSETQ. The CDR3: CASSDSTGTYGYTF. The DNA for the CDR3 is TGCGCCAGCAGTGATTCGACAGGAACTTATGGCTACACCTTC.

The CDR3 DNA reads as TGTGCCAGCAGCCAAGGGACAGCTTACACCGGGGAGCTGTTTTTT. This sequence encodes CASSQGTAYTGELFF. The rearrangement uses TRBV14 and TRBJ2-2, with a possible D match to TRBD1 (6 bases). Per the germline V gene, CDR1 is SGHDN and CDR2 is FVKESK. This CDR3 region has 15 residues. The germline V and J ends were trimmed by 1 base and 3 bases, with 9 bases remaining between them.

The genes are TRBV3-1 (or the pseudogene TRBV3-2) and TRBJ1-2; D remains ambiguous. V shed 4 bases and J shed 7 bases, with 19 bases lying between them. This CDR3 is built from 15 residues. Germline values: CDR1 LGHDT, CDR2 YNNKEL (reference sequence). CDR3 sequence: CASSPAVRAGSGYTF. The CDR3, as DNA: TGTGCCAGCAGCCCGGCGGTGAGGGCCGGGTCTGGCTACACCTTC.

This clone was detected once. J is TRBJ1-5 and V is TRBV7-2; D is perhaps TRBD1 (5 bases). The ends were cut back, 4 bases at V and 2 bases at J, with 9 bases in the middle. The CDR3 contains 14 residues. Germline CDR1 and CDR2: SGHTA and FQGNSA. The CDR3 nucleotides read TGTGCCAGCAGCTCCAGGGATCGCAATCAGCCCCAGCATTTT. Protein sequence: CASSSRDRNQPQHF.

The rearrangement links TRBV24-1 to TRBJ2-7, with 7 bases matching TRBD1. V was clipped by 2 bases and J by 1 base; unmatched bases: 4. The CDR3 contains 15 residues. The germline gives CDR1 KGHDR, CDR2 SFDVKD. CDR3 bases: TGTGCCACCAGTGATTCAGGCAGGGGGTCCTACGAGCAGTACTTC. This translates into CATSDSGRGSYEQYF.

V and J are TRBV7-2 and TRBJ2-7, with a possible D match to TRBD2 (5 bases). Per germline, CDR1 SGHTA and CDR2 FQGNSA. The CDR3 covers 13 residues. Trimming took 3 bases from V and 5 from J, leaving 11 bases between them. CDR3 protein: CASSLASSHEQYF. The DNA for the CDR3 is TGTGCCAGCAGCTTGGCTAGCAGCCACGAGCAGTACTTC.

This rearrangement joins TRBV19 to TRBJ1-5; no firm D call. The germline CDR1 and CDR2 sequences are LNHDA and SQIVND (reference sequence). Deletions cut 5 bases from V and 7 bases from J, with 18 bases between. This CDR3 comprises 15 residues. This chain's CDR3 is CASSSIYSSEQPQHF. The CDR3 nucleotides read TGTGCCAGTAGTTCTATTTACAGTAGCGAGCAGCCCCAGCATTTT.

The V and J genes are TRBV9 and TRBJ2-1; perhaps D is TRBD1 or TRBD2 (5 bases each). Trimming removed 2 bases from V and 4 bases from J, with 19 bases in between. The CDR3 spans 17 residues. The germline CDR1 and CDR2 sequences are SGDLS and YYNGEE. The CDR3 sequence is CASSVGLGIGAYNEQFF. CDR3 nucleotide sequence: TGTGCCAGCAGCGTCGGCCTCGGGATCGGGGCGTACAATGAGCAGTTCTTC.

This rearrangement joins TRBV9 to TRBJ2-7; 9 nucleotides align to TRBD1. The CDR3 has 15 amino acids. V was pared by 10 bases and J by 2 bases, with 13 bases of the junction left unmatched. The germline gives CDR1 SGDLS, CDR2 YYNGEE. DNA of the CDR3: TGTGCCCAGGGACAGGGCAACATTCCGACCTACGAGCAGTACTTC. Encoded protein: CAQGQGNIPTYEQYF. Full variable domain (missing parts from reference TRBV9 and TRBJ2-7): DSGVTQTPKHLITATGQRVTLRCSPRSGDLSVYWYQQSLDQGLQFLIQYYNGEERAKGNILERFSAQQFPDLHSELNLSSLELGDSALYFCAQGQGNIPTYEQYFGPGTRLTVT.

The chain is built from TRBV19 and TRBJ2-1; D may be TRBD1 (6 bases). Per the germline V gene, CDR1 is LNHDA and CDR2 is SQIVND (reference sequence). CDR3 size: 15 residues. V was shortened by 4 bases and J by 0 bases, with 10 bases between the two germline ends. DNA of the CDR3: TGTGCCAGTAGTAAACAGGGAAGCTCCTACAATGAGCAGTTCTTC. Translation: CASSKQGSSYNEQFF.